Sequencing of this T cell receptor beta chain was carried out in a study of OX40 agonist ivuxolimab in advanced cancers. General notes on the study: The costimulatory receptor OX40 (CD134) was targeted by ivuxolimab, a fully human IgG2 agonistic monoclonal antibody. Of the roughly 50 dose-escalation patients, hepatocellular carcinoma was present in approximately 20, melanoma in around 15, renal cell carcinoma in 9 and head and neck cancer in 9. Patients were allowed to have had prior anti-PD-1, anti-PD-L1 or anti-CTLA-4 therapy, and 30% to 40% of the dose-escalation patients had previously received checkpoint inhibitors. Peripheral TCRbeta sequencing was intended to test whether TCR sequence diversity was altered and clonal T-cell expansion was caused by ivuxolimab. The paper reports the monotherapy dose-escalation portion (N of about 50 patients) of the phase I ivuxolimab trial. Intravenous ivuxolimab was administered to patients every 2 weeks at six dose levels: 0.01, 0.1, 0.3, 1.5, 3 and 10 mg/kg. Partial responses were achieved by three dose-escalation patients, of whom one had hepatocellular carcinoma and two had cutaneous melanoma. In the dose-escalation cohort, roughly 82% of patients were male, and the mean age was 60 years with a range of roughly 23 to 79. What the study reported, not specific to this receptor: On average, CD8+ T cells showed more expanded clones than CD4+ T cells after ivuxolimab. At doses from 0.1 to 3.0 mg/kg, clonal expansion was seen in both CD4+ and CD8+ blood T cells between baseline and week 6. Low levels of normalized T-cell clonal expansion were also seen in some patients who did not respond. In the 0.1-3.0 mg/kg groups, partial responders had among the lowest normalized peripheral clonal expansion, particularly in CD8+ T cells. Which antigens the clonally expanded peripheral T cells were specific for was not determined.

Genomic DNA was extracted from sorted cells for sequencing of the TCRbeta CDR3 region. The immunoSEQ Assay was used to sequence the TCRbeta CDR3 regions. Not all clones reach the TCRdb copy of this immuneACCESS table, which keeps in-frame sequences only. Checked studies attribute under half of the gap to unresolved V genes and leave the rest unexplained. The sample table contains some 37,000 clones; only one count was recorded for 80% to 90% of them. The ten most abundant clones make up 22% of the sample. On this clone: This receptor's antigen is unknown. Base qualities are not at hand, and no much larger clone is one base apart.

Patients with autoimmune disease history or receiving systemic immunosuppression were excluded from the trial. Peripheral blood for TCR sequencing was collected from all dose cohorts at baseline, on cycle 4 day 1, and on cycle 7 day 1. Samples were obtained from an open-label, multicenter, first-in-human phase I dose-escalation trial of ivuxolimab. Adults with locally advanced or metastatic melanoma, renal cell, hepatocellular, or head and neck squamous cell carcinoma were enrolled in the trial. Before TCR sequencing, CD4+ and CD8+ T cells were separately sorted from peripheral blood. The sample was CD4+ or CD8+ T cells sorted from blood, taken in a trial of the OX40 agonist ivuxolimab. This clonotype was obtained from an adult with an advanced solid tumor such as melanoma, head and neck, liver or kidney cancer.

The DNA sequence is TGTGCCAGCAGCGGATCCGCAACTGGACTAGCGGGAGCCTACGAGCAGTACTTC. Its protein reads: CASSGSATGLAGAYEQYF. This chain joins TRBV9 to TRBJ2-7; TRBD2 fits 13 bases in the junction. Its CDR3 holds 18 amino acids, cysteine through phenylalanine. The DNA shown is the 54-base CDR3, in frame from base 1. Looking up the germline V gene yields CDR1 SGDLS and CDR2 YYNGEE. Unmatched junction bases come to 11, with V trimmed by 3 bases and J by 2 bases.